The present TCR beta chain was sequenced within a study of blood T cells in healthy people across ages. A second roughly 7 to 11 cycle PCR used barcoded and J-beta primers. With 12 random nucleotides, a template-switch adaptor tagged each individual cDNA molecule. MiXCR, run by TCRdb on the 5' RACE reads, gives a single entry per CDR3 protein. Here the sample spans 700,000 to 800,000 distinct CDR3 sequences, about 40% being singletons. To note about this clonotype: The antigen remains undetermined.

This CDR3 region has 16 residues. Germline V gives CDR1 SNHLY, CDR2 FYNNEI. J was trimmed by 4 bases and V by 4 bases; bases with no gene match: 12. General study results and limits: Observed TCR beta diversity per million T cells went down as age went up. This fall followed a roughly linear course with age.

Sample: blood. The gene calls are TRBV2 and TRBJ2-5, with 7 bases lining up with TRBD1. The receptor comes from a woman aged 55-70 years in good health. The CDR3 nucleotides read TGTGCCAGCAGTGGAGACAGGGTGGGTTCGGTAGAGACCCAGTACTTC. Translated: CASSGDRVGSVETQYF.